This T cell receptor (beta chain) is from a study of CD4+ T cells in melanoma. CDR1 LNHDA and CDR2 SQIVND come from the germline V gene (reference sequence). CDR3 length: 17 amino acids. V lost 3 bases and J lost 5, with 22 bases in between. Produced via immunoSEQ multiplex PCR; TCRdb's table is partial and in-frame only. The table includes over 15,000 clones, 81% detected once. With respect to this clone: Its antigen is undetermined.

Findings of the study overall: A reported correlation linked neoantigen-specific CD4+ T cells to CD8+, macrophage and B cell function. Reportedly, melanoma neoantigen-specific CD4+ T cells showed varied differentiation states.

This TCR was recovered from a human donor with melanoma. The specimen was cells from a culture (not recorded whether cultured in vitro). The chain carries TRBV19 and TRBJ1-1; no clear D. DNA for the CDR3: TGTGCCAGTAGTATCGACCTTGTCTCCCTGCGGACTACTGAAGCTTTCTTT. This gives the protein CASSIDLVSLRTTEAFF.